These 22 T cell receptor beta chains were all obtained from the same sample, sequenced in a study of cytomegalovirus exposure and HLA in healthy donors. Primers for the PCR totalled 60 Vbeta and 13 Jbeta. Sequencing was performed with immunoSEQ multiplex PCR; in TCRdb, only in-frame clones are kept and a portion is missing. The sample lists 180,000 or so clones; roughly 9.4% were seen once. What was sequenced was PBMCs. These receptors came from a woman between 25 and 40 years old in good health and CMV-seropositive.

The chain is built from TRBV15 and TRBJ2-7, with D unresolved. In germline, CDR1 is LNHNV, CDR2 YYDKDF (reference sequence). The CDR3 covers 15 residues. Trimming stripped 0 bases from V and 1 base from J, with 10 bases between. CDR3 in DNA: TGTGCCACCAGCAGAGATCTTGTCAGATCCTACGAGCAGTACTTC. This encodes CATSRDLVRSYEQYF. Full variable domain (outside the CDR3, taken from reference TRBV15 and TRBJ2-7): DAMVIQNPRYQVTQFGKPVTLSCSQTLNHNVMYWYQQKSSQAPKLLFHYYDKDFNNEADTPDNFQSRRPNTSFCFLDIRSPGLGDTAMYLCATSRDLVRSYEQYFGPGTRLTVT.

CDR3 in DNA: TGTGCCAGCATCCCTCACGGGACAGGCAGGGACGAGCAGTACTTC. Its protein is CASIPHGTGRDEQYF. The gene calls are TRBV27 and TRBJ2-7; TRBD1 matches 8 bases. Germline-derived CDR1 and CDR2 are MNHEY and SMNVEV (reference sequence). This CDR3 is 15 amino acids long. V lost 7 bases and J lost 5; bases outside the gene matches: 13.

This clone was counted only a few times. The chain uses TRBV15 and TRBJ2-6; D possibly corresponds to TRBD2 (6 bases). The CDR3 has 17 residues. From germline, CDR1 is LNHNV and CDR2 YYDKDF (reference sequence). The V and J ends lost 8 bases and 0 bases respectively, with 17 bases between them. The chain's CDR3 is CATSAGRFYSGANVLTF. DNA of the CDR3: TGTGCCACCTCCGCGGGAAGGTTTTACTCTGGGGCCAACGTCCTGACTTTC.

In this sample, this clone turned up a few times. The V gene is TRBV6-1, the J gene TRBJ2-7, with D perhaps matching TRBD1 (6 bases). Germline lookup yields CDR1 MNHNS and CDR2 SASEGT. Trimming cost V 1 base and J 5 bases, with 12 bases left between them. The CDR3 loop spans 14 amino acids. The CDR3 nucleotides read TGTGCCAGCAGTGAAGACAGGGTTGTCCACGAGCAGTACTTC. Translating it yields CASSEDRVVHEQYF.

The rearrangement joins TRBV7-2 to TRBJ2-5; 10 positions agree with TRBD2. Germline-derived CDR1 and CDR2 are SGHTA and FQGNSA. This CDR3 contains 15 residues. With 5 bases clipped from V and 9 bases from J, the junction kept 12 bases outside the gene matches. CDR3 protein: CASSVGGLAGVAQYF. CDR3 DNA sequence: TGTGCCAGCAGCGTGGGCGGGCTAGCGGGAGTGGCCCAGTACTTC.

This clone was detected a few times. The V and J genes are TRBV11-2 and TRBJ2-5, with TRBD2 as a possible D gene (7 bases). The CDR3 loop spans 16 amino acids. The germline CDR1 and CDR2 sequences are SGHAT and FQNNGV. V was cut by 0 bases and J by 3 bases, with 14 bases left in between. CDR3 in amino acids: CASSLDPGGRKETQYF. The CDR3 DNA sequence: TGTGCCAGCAGCTTAGATCCGGGGGGCAGAAAAGAGACCCAGTACTTC.

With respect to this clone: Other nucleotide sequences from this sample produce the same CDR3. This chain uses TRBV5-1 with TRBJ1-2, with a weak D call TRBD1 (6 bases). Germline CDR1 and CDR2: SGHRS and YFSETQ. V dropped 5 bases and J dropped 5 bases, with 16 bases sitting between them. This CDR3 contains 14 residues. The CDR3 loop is CASRQGIPLYGYTF. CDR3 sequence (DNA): TGCGCCAGCAGACAGGGCATCCCCTTGTATGGCTACACCTTC.

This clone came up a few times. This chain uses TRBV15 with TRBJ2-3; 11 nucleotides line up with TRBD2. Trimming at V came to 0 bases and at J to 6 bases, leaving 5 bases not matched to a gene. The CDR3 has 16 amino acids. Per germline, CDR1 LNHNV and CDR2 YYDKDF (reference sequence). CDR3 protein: CATSRDLTSGTDTQYF. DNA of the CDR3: TGTGCCACCAGCAGAGACCTGACTAGCGGGACTGATACGCAGTATTTT.

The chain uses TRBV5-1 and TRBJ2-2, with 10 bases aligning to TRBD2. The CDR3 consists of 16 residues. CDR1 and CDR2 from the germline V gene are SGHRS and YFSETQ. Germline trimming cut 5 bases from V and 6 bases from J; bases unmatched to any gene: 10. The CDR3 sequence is CASSPTSGILAGELFF. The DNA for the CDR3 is TGCGCCAGCAGTCCCACTAGCGGGATTCTGGCCGGGGAGCTGTTTTTT.

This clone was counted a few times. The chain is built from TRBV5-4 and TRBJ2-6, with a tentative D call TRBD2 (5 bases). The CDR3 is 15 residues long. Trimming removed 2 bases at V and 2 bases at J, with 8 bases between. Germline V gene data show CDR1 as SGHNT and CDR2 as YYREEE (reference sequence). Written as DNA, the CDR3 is TGTGCCAGCAGCTTTATCGGGACTGGGGCCAACGTCCTGACTTTC. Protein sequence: CASSFIGTGANVLTF.

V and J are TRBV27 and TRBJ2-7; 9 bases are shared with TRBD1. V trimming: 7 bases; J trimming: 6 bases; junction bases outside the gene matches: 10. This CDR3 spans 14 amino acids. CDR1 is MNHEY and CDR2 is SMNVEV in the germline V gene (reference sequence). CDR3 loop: CASNPIAQGAEQYF. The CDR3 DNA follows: TGTGCCAGCAATCCTATCGCACAGGGGGCCGAGCAGTACTTC.

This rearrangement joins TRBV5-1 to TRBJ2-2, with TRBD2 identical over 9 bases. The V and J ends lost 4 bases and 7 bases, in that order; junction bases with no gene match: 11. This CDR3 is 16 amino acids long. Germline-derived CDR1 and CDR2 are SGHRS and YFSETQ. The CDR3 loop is CASSPGGTSIIGELFF. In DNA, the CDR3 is TGCGCCAGCAGCCCCGGGGGGACTAGCATTATCGGGGAGCTGTTTTTT.

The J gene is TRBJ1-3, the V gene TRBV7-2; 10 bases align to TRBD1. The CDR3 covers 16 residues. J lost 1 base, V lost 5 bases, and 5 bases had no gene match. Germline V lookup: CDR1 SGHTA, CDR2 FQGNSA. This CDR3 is CASSTRQGASGNTIYF. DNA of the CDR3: TGTGCCAGCAGCACACGACAGGGGGCTTCTGGAAACACCATATATTTT.

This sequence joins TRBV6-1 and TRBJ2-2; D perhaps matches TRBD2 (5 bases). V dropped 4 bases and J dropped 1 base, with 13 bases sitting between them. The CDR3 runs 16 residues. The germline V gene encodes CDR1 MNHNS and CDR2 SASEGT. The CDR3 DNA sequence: TGTGCCAGCAGTGTCCAACTAGTCGGGAACACCGGGGAGCTGTTTTTT. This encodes CASSVQLVGNTGELFF.

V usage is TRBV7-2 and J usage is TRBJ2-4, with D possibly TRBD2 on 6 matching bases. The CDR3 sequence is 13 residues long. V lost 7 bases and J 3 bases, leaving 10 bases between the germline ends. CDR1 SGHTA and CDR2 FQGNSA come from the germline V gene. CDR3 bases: TGTGCCAGCACCGCCGGGGGCAAAAACATTCAGTACTTC. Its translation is CASTAGGKNIQYF.

The CDR3 here is CASSLAASFVDEQFF. The CDR3 region has the DNA TGCGCCAGCAGCTTGGCGGCTAGCTTCGTCGATGAGCAGTTCTTC. The chain couples TRBV5-1 to TRBJ2-1, with a tentative D call TRBD2 (5 bases). Looked up from germline, CDR1 is SGHRS and CDR2 is YFSETQ. Trimming pared 0 bases from V and 8 bases from J, leaving 15 bases between. The CDR3 is 15 residues long.

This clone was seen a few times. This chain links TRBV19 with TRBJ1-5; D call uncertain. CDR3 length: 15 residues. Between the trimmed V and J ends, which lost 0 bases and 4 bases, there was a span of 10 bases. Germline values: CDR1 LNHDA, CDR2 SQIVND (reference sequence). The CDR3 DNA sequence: TGTGCCAGTAGTATAGATAGAGGCTGGAATCAGCCCCAGCATTTT. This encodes CASSIDRGWNQPQHF.

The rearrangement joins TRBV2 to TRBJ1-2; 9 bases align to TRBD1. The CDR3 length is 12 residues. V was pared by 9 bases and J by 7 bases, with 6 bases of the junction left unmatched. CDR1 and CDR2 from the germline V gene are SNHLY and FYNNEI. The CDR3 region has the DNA TGTGCCAGACAGGGGGCGGAAGGTGGCTACACCTTC. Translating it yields CARQGAEGGYTF.

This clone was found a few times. This chain's CDR3 is CASSLTGNTEAFF. CDR3 DNA: TGTGCCAGCAGTCTGACAGGGAACACTGAAGCTTTCTTT. This chain links TRBV2 with TRBJ1-1; D is possibly TRBD1 (6 bases). The CDR3 spans 13 residues. Germline V gene data show CDR1 as SNHLY and CDR2 as FYNNEI. The ends were cut back, 5 bases at V and 1 base at J, with 8 bases in the middle.

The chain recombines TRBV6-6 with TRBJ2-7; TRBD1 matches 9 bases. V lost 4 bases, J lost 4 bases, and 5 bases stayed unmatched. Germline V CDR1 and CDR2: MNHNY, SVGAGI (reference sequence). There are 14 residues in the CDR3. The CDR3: CASSWGTGNYEQYF. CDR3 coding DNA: TGTGCCAGCAGTTGGGGGACAGGGAATTACGAGCAGTACTTC.

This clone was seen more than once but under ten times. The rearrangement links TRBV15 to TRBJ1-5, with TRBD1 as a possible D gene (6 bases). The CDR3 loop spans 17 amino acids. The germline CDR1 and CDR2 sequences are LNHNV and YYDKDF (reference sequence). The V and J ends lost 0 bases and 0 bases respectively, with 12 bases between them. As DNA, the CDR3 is TGTGCCACCAGCAGAGATCGGGCAGGGGCTAGCAATCAGCCCCAGCATTTT. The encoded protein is CATSRDRAGASNQPQHF.

Written as DNA, the CDR3 is TGTGCCAGCGGACTTGGGGATAGCACACAAGAGACCCAGTACTTC. The encoded protein is CASGLGDSTQETQYF. The chain carries TRBV7-2 and TRBJ2-5, with a tentative D call TRBD2 (5 bases). V shed 8 bases and J shed 2 bases, with 18 bases lying between them. Germline CDR1 is SGHTA and CDR2 is FQGNSA. This CDR3 contains 15 residues. The full variable domain, completed using reference TRBV7-2 and TRBJ2-5, is GAGVSQSPSNKVTEKGKDVELRCDPISGHTALYWYRQSLGQGLEFLIYFQGNSAPDKSGLPSDRFSAERTGGSVSTLTIQRTQQEDSAVYLCASGLGDSTQETQYFGPGTRLLVL.